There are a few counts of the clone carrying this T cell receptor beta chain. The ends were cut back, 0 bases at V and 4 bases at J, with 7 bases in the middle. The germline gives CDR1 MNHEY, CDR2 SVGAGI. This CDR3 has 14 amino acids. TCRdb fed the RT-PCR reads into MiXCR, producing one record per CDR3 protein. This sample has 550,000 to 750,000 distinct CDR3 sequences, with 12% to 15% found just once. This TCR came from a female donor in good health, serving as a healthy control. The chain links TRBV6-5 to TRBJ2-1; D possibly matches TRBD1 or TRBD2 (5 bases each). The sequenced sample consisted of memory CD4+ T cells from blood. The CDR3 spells CASSYSGVYNEQFF. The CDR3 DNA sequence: TGTGCCAGCAGTTACTCGGGGGTTTACAATGAGCAGTTCTTC.